The T cell receptor beta chain under discussion was sequenced for a study of early T cells in non-severe SARS-CoV-2 infection. This clonotype was seen a few times. MiXCR, run by TCRdb on the 5' RACE reads, gives a single entry per CDR3 protein. The sample lists under 20,000 distinct CDR3 sequences; approximately 5.4% were seen once. J gave up 4 bases and V 4 bases, and 7 bases lay outside the gene matches. Germline CDR1 and CDR2: MGHRA and YSYEKL. CDR3 length: 15 residues. The sequenced material came from whole blood. The chain is built from TRBV4-1 and TRBJ2-1; TRBD2 agrees at 7 bases. This receptor was obtained from an adult who was a healthcare worker with PCR-confirmed SARS-CoV-2 infection or an uninfected control (not recorded which). DNA for the CDR3: TGCGCCAGCAGCCGCGCTAGCGGAAATTACAATGAGCAGTTCTTC. It specifies CASSRASGNYNEQFF.